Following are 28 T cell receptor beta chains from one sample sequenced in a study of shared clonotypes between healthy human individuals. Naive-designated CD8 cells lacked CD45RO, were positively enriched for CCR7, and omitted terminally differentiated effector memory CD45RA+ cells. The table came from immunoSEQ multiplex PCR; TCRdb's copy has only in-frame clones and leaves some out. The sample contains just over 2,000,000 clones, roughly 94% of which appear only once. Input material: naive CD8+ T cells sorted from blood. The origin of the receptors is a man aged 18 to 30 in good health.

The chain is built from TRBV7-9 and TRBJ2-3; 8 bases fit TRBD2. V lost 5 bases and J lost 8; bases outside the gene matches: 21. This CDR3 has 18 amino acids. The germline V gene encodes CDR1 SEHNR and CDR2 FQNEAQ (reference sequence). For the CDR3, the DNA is TGTGCCAGCAGCCGCGGACTAGCCGAATCCTCTCCCGTCGGTACGCAGTATTTT. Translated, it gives CASSRGLAESSPVGTQYF.

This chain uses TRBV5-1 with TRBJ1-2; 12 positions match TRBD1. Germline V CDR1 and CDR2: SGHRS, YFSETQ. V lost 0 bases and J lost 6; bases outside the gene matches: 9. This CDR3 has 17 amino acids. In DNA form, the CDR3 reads TGCGCCAGCAGCTTGGCCGGGACAGGGGGCGGGTTAGATGGCTACACCTTC. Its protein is CASSLAGTGGGLDGYTF.

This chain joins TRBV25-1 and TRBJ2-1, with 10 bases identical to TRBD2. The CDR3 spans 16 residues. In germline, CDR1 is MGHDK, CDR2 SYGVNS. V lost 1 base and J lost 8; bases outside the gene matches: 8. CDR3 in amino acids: CASSEWLAGEVDEQFF. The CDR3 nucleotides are TGTGCCAGCAGTGAATGGCTAGCGGGAGAGGTCGATGAGCAGTTCTTC.

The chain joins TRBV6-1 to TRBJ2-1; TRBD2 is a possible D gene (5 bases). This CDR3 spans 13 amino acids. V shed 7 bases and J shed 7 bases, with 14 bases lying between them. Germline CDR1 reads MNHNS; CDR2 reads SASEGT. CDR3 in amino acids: CASNVPGLNEQFF. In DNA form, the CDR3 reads TGTGCCAGCAACGTTCCAGGACTTAATGAGCAGTTCTTC.

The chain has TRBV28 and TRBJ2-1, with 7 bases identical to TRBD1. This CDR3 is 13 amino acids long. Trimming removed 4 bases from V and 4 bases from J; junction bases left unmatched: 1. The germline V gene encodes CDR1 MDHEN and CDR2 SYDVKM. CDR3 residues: CASSWDSYNEQFF. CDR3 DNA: TGTGCCAGCAGTTGGGACAGTTACAATGAGCAGTTCTTC. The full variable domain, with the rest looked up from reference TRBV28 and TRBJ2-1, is DVKVTQSSRYLVKRTGEKVFLECVQDMDHENMFWYRQDPGLGLRLIYFSYDVKMKEKGDIPEGYSVSREKKERFSLILESASTNQTSMYLCASSWDSYNEQFFGPGTRLTVL.

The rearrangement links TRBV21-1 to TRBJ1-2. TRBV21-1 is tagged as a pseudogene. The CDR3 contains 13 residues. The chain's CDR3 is CASSKPSYWGYTF. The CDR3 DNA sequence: TGTGCCAGCAGCAAACCGAGTTATTGGGGCTACACCTTC.

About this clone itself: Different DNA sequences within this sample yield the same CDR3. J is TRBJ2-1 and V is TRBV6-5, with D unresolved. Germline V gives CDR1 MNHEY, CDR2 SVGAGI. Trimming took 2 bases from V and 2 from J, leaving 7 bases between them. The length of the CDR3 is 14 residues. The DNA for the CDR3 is TGTGCCAGCAGTTACGGTGGTACCTACAATGAGCAGTTCTTC. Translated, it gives CASSYGGTYNEQFF.

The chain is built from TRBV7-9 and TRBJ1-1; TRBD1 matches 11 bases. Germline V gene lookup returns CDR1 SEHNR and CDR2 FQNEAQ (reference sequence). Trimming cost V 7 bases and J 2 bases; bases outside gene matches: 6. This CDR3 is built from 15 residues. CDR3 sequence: CASNQWTGGNTEAFF. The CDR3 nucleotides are TGTGCCAGCAACCAATGGACAGGGGGCAACACTGAAGCTTTCTTT.

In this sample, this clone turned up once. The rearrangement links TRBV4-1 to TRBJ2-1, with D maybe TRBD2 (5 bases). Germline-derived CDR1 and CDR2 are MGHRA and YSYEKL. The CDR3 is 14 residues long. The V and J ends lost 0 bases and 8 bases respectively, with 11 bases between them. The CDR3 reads CASSQDGSSYEQFF. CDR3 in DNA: TGCGCCAGCAGCCAAGATGGGAGTAGTTATGAGCAGTTCTTC.

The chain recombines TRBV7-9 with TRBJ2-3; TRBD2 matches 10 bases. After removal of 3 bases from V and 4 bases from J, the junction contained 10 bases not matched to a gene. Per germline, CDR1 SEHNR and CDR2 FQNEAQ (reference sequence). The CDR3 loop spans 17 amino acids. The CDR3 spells CASSLGALAGASDTQYF. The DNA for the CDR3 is TGTGCCAGCAGCTTGGGTGCCCTAGCGGGAGCATCAGATACGCAGTATTTT.

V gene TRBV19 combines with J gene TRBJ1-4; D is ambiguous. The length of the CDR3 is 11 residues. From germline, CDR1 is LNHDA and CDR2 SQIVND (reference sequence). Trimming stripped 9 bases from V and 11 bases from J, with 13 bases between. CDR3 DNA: TGTGCCAGGGCCCCCTTACCTAAACTGTTTTTT. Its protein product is CARAPLPKLFF.

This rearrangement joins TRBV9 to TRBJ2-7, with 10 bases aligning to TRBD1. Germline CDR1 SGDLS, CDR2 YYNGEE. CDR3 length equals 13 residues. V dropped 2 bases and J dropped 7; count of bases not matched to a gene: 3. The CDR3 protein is CASSVDRGLEQYF. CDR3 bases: TGTGCCAGCAGCGTCGACAGGGGGCTTGAGCAGTACTTC.

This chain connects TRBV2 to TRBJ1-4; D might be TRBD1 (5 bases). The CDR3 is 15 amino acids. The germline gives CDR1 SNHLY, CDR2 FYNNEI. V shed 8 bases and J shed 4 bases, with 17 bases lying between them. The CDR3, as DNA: TGTGCCAGCGGGGGTAGTAAGGACCTTAATGAAAAACTGTTTTTT. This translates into CASGGSKDLNEKLFF. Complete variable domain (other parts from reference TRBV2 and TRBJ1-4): EPEVTQTPSHQVTQMGQEVILRCVPISNHLYFYWYRQILGQKVEFLVSFYNNEISEKSEIFDDQFSVERPDGSNFTLKIRSTKLEDSAMYFCASGGSKDLNEKLFFGSGTQLSVL.

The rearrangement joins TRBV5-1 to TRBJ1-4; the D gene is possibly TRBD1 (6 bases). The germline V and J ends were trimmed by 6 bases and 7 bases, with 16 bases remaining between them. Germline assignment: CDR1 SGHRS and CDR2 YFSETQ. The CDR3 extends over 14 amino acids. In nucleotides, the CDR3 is TGCGCCAGCACCCGGGGGCCCGGGATTGAAAAACTGTTTTTT. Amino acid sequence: CASTRGPGIEKLFF.

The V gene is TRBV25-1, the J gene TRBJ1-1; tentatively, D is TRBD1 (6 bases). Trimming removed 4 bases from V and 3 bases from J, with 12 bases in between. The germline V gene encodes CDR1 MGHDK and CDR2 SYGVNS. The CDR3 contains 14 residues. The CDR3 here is CASSAEGGHTEAFF. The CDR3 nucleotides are TGTGCCAGCAGTGCCGAGGGGGGGCACACTGAAGCTTTCTTT.

DNA of the CDR3: TGTGCCAGCAGCCCAGACCCGAGGGCAGGAGTCAATCAGCCCCAGCATTTT. It translates to CASSPDPRAGVNQPQHF. V is TRBV7-9 and J is TRBJ1-5, with no clear D. The CDR3 is 17 amino acids. The germline V and J ends were trimmed by 5 bases and 3 bases, with 20 bases remaining between them. Looked up from germline, CDR1 is SEHNR and CDR2 is FQNEAQ (reference sequence).

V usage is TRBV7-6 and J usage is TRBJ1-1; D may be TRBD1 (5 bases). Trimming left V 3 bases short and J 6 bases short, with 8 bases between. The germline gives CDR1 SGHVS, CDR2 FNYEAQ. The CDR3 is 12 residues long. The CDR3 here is CASSFQGSEAFF. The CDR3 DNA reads TGTGCCAGCAGCTTCCAGGGCTCTGAAGCTTTCTTT.

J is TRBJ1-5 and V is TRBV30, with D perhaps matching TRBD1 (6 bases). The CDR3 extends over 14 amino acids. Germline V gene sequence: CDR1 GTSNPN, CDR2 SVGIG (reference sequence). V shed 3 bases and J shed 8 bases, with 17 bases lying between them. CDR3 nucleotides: TGTGCCTGGAGCCCCGGGAGGGGGTGGGAGCCCCAGCATTTT. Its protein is CAWSPGRGWEPQHF.

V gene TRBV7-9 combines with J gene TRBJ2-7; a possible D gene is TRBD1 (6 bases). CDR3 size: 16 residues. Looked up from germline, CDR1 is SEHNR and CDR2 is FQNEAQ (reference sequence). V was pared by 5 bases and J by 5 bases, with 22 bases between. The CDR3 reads CASSPKTGEGNDEQYF. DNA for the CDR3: TGTGCCAGCAGCCCTAAGACAGGTGAGGGGAACGACGAGCAGTACTTC.

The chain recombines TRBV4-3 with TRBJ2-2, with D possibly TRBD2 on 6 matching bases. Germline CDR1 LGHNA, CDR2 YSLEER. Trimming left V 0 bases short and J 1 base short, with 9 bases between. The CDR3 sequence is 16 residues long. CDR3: CASSQEPAGNTGELFF. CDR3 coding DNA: TGCGCCAGCAGCCAAGAACCAGCGGGGAACACCGGGGAGCTGTTTTTT.

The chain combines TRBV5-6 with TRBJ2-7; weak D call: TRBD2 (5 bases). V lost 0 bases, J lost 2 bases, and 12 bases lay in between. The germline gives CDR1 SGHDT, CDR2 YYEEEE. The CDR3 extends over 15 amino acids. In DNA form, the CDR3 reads TGTGCCAGCAGCTTGGATCTAGCTGGGGCCTACGAGCAGTACTTC. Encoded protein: CASSLDLAGAYEQYF.

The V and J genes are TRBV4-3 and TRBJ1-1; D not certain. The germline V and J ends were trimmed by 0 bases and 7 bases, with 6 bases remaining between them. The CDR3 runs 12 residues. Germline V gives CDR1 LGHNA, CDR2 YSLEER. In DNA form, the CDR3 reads TGCGCCAGCAGCCAAGATGGAAGTGAAGCTTTCTTT. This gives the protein CASSQDGSEAFF.

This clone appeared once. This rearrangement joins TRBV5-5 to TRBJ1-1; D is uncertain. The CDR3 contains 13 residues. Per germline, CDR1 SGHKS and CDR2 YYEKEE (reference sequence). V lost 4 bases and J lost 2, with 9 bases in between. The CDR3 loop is CASSLTPNTEAFF. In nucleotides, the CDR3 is TGTGCCAGCAGCCTTACACCAAACACTGAAGCTTTCTTT.

The CDR3: CASSPDRGKFYEQYF. The CDR3 nucleotides are TGTGCCAGCAGCCCGGACAGGGGGAAGTTCTACGAGCAGTACTTC. The chain carries TRBV2 and TRBJ2-7; 10 nucleotides agree with TRBD1. CDR3 length equals 15 residues. The V segment lost 6 bases and the J segment 3 bases; nucleotides outside the gene matches: 8. CDR1 is SNHLY and CDR2 is FYNNEI in the germline V gene.

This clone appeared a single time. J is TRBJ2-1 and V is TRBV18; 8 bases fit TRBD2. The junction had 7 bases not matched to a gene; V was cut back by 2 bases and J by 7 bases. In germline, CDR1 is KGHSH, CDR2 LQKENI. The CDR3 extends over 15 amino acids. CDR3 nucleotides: TGTGCCAGCTCACCAAGCAGCGGGAGTGGGAATGAGCAGTTCTTC. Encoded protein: CASSPSSGSGNEQFF. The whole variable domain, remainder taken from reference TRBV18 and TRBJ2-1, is NAGVMQNPRHLVRRRGQEARLRCSPMKGHSHVYWYRQLPEEGLKFMVYLQKENIIDESGMPKERFSAEFPKEGPSILRIQQVVRGDSAAYFCASSPSSGSGNEQFFGPGTRLTVL.

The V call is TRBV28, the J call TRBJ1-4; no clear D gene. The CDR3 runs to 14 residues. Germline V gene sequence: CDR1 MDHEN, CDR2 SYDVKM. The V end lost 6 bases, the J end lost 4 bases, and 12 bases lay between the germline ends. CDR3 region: CASRGGWSNEKLFF. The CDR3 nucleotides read TGTGCCAGCAGGGGAGGGTGGAGTAATGAAAAACTGTTTTTT.

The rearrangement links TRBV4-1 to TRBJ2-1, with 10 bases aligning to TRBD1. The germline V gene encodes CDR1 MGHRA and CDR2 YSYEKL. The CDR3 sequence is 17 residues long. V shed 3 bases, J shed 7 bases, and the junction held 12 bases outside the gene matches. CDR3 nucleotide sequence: TGCGCCAGCAGCCACGATATGACAGGGGGCGGGAAGAATGAGCAGTTCTTC. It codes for CASSHDMTGGGKNEQFF.

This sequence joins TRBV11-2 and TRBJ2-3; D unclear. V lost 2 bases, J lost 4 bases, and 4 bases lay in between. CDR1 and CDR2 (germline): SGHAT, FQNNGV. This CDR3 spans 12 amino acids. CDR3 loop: CASSLPSDTQYF. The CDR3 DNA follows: TGTGCCAGCAGCTTACCGTCAGATACGCAGTATTTT.